The subject of this entry is one TCR beta chain. This entry belongs to a study of blood T cell repertoires in COVID-19. Study details: Sources were T cells, B-cell-depleted T cells, or PBMCs; the material itself was cDNA or gDNA.

The V and J ends lost 6 bases and 0 bases respectively, with 14 bases between them. Looked up from germline, CDR1 is SNHLY and CDR2 is FYNNEI. CDR3 length equals 15 residues. Measured with immunoSEQ multiplex PCR; TCRdb has only the in-frame clones, and not every one. The data contain 120,000 or so clones, 88% of them singletons. J is TRBJ1-1 and V is TRBV2; D possibly corresponds to TRBD1 (6 bases). The sequenced sample consisted of peripheral blood. This sequence was found in a human donor in a cohort sampled during active COVID-19. The CDR3 loop is CASRVQGTLNTEAFF. The CDR3 coding sequence is TGTGCCAGCAGGGTACAGGGTACCTTGAACACTGAAGCTTTCTTT.